The 8 T cell receptor beta chains presented below share a single source sample, sequenced in a study of blood T cell repertoires in COVID-19. Profiled with immunoSEQ multiplex PCR; TCRdb holds only in-frame clones, not every one. The sample lists about 270,000 clones, approximately 86% occurring once. Material: PBMCs or T cells enriched from blood (not recorded which). Receptors originate from a woman aged 18-35 years who had recovered from COVID-19.

The chain is built from TRBV10-3 and TRBJ2-7; 8 bases fit TRBD1. The V segment lost 6 bases and the J segment 3 bases; nucleotides outside the gene matches: 7. Germline assignment: CDR1 ENHRY and CDR2 SYGVKD. The CDR3 totals 14 residues. CDR3 amino acids: CAISGQGAFYEQYF. As DNA, the CDR3 is TGTGCCATCAGCGGACAGGGCGCGTTCTACGAGCAGTACTTC.

The genes are TRBV6-1 and TRBJ1-2; no clear D. The CDR3 is 15 amino acids. Trimming removed 2 bases at V and 0 bases at J, with 10 bases between. Germline values: CDR1 MNHNS, CDR2 SASEGT. In DNA, the CDR3 is TGTGCCAGCAGTGAAAACAAGTTCACTAACTATGGCTACACCTTC. Encoded protein: CASSENKFTNYGYTF.

CDR3 loop: CASSQRLAGVGEQFF. In DNA form, the CDR3 reads TGTGCCAGCAGCCAACGACTAGCGGGGGTGGGTGAGCAGTTCTTC. The rearrangement uses TRBV3-1 (or the pseudogene TRBV3-2) and TRBJ2-1; 12 bases map to TRBD2. CDR3 length equals 15 residues. The V and J ends lost 2 bases and 9 bases, in that order; junction bases with no gene match: 5. Germline lookup yields CDR1 LGHDT and CDR2 YNNKEL (reference sequence).

As DNA, the CDR3 is TGTGCCAGCAGCTTAGAATTTCCAGGCCCCTACGAGCAGTACTTC. It specifies CASSLEFPGPYEQYF. V is TRBV7-8 and J is TRBJ2-7; D is undetermined. CDR3 length: 15 amino acids. Germline lookup yields CDR1 SGHVS and CDR2 FQNEAQ. V shed 1 base and J shed 2 bases, with 12 bases lying between them.

This clone was seen more than once but under ten times. The V call is TRBV15, the J call TRBJ2-3; 10 positions match TRBD2. Per germline, CDR1 LNHNV and CDR2 YYDKDF (reference sequence). Trimming at V came to 8 bases and at J to 0 bases, leaving 11 bases not matched to a gene. The CDR3 consists of 17 residues. This CDR3 is CATAGLAGEASTDTQYF. The DNA of the CDR3 is TGTGCCACCGCCGGGCTAGCGGGGGAAGCTAGCACAGATACGCAGTATTTT. Filled out from reference TRBV15 and TRBJ2-3, the complete variable domain reads DAMVIQNPRYQVTQFGKPVTLSCSQTLNHNVMYWYQQKSSQAPKLLFHYYDKDFNNEADTPDNFQSRRPNTSFCFLDIRSPGLGDTAMYLCATAGLAGEASTDTQYFGPGTRLTVL.

The chain uses TRBV28 and TRBJ2-7; D is possibly TRBD1 (5 bases). With 7 bases removed from V and 4 bases from J, the gap between germline ends came to 14 bases. CDR1 and CDR2 from the germline V gene are MDHEN and SYDVKM. The CDR3 totals 13 residues. The DNA of the CDR3 is TGTGCCAGCATCACGTCAGGGTTATACGAGCAGTACTTC. It translates to CASITSGLYEQYF.

V usage is TRBV27 and J usage is TRBJ2-6, with D possibly being TRBD1 (6 bases). CDR1 MNHEY and CDR2 SMNVEV come from the germline V gene (reference sequence). This CDR3 has 20 amino acids. V lost 6 bases and J 0 bases, leaving 24 bases between the germline ends. CDR3 region: CASRTFLSGQSYSGANVLTF. DNA for the CDR3: TGTGCCAGCAGGACTTTTCTCTCCGGACAGAGCTACTCTGGGGCCAACGTCCTGACTTTC. Full variable domain (rest looked up from reference TRBV27 and TRBJ2-6): EAQVTQNPRYLITVTGKKLTVTCSQNMNHEYMSWYRQDPGLGLRQIYYSMNVEVTDKGDVPEGYKVSRKEKRNFPLILESPSPNQTSLYFCASRTFLSGQSYSGANVLTFGAGSRLTVL.

The chain recombines TRBV18 with TRBJ2-7, with TRBD2 identical over 9 bases. Germline loops: CDR1 KGHSH, CDR2 LQKENI. V lost 9 bases and J lost 0; bases outside the gene matches: 18. The CDR3 length is 18 residues. CDR3 DNA: TGTGCCAGTTCCGCCGGTTTTTATGCGGGAGGGAACTCCTACGAGCAGTACTTC. Translated, it gives CASSAGFYAGGNSYEQYF.